Reported below is one T cell receptor beta chain. Repertoires were generated with immunoSEQ multiplex PCR, while TCRdb's copy carries only in-frame clones and drops some. The sample has about 130,000 clones, approximately 90% seen once. These data originate in a study of T cell responses to AZD1222 COVID-19 vaccine. The CDR3 extends over 14 amino acids. Per germline, CDR1 SGHKS and CDR2 YYEKEE (reference sequence). J gave up 5 bases and V 7 bases, and 9 bases lay outside the gene matches. V gene TRBV5-5 combines with J gene TRBJ1-1; TRBD1 matches at 9 bases. This TCR was recovered from an adult in good health. The sequences come from peripheral blood, collected on day 0 of AZD1222 vaccination. The CDR3 sequence is CASHITGGRTEAFF. DNA of the CDR3: TGTGCCAGCCATATTACAGGGGGCCGTACTGAAGCTTTCTTT.